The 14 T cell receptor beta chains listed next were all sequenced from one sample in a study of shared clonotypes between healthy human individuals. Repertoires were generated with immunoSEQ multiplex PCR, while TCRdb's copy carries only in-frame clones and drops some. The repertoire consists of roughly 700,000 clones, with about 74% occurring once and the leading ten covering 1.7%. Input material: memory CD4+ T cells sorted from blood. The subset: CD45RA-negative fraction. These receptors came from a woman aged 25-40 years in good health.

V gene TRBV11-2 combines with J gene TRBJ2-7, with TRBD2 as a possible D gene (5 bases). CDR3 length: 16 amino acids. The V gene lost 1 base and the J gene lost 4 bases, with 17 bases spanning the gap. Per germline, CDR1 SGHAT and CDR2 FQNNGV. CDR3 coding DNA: TGTGCCAGCAGCTTAGGGGGTGGGGAGTTGGCGTACGAGCAGTACTTC. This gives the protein CASSLGGGELAYEQYF.

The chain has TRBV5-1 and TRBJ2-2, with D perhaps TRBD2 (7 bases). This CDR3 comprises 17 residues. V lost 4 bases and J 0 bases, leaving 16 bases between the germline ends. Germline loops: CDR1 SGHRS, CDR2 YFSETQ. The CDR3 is CASSPIWEGANTGELFF. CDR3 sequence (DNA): TGCGCCAGCAGCCCGATTTGGGAGGGGGCGAACACCGGGGAGCTGTTTTTT. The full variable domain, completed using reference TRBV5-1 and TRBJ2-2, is KAGVTQTPRYLIKTRGQQVTLSCSPISGHRSVSWYQQTPGQGLQFLFEYFSETQRNKGNFPGRFSGRQFSNSRSEMNVSTLELGDSALYLCASSPIWEGANTGELFFGEGSRLTVL.

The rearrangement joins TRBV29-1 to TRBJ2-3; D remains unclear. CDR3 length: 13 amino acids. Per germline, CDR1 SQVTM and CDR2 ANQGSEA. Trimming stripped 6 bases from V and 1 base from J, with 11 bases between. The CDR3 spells CSVPGPGTDTQYF. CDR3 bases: TGCAGCGTGCCGGGCCCGGGCACAGATACGCAGTATTTT.

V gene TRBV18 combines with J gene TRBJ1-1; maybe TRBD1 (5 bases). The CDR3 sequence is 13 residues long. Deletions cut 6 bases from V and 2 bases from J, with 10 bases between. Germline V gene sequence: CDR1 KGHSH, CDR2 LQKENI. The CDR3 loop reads CASSETANTEAFF. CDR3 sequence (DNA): TGTGCCAGCTCCGAGACAGCCAACACTGAAGCTTTCTTT.

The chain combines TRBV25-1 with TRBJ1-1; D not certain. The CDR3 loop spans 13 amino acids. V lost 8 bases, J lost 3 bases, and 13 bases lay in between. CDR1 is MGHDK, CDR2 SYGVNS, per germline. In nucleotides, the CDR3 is TGTGCCAGCGTTTTTGGTGAGGACACTGAAGCTTTCTTT. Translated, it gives CASVFGEDTEAFF.

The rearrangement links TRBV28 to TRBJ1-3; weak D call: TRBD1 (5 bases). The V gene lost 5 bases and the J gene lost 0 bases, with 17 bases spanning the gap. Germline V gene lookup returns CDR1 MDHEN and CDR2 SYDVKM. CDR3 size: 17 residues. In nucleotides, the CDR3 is TGTGCCAGCAGTCGACACAGGACCTCAAACTCTGGAAACACCATATATTTT. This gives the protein CASSRHRTSNSGNTIYF.

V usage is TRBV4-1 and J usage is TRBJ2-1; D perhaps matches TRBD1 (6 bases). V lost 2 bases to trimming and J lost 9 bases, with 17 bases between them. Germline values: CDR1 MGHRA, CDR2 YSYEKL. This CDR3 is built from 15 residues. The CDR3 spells CASSQSRTGSREQFF. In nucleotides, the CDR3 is TGCGCCAGCAGCCAATCCCGAACAGGGTCACGTGAGCAGTTCTTC.

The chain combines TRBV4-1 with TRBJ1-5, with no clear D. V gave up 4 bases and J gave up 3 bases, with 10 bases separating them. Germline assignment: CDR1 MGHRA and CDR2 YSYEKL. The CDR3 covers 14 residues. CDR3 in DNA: TGCGCCAGCAGCCGCGACGGTCACAATCAGCCCCAGCATTTT. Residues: CASSRDGHNQPQHF.

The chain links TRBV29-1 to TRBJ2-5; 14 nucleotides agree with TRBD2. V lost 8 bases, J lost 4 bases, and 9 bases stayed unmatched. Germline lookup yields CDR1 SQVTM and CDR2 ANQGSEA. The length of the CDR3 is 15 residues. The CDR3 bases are TGCAGCTCGGCGGGACTAGCGGGAGTTGTAGAGACCCAGTACTTC. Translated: CSSAGLAGVVETQYF. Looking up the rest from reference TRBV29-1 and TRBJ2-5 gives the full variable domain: SAVISQKPSRDICQRGTSLTIQCQVDSQVTMMFWYRQQPGQSLTLIATANQGSEATYESGFVIDKFPISRPNLTFSTLTVSNMSPEDSSIYLCSSAGLAGVVETQYFGPGTRLLVL.

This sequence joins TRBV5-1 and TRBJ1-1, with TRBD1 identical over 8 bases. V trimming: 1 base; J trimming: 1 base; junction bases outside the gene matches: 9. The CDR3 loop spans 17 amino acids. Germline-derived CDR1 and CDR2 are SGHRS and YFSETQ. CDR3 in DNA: TGCGCCAGCAGCTTGCACGGACAGGGAGGGCAGAACACTGAAGCTTTCTTT. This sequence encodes CASSLHGQGGQNTEAFF.

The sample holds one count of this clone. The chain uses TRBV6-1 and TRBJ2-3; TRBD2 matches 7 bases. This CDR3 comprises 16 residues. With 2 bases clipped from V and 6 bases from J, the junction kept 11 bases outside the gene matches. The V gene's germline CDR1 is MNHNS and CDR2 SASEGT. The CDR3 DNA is TGTGCCAGCAGTGAATTTATAGCGGGTACGGGGGATACGCAGTATTTT. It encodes CASSEFIAGTGDTQYF.

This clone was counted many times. CDR3 sequence: CASRIAGVPDTQYF. In DNA, the CDR3 is TGTGCCAGCCGCATAGCGGGGGTCCCAGATACGCAGTATTTT. The chain joins TRBV6-5 to TRBJ2-3, with 9 bases identical to TRBD2. Trimming cost V 8 bases and J 4 bases; bases outside gene matches: 7. The length of the CDR3 is 14 residues. Per the germline V gene, CDR1 is MNHEY and CDR2 is SVGAGI.

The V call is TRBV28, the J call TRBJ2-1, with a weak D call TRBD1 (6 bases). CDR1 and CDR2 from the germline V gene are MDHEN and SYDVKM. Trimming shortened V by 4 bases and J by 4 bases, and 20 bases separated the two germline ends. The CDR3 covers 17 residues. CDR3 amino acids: CASSSHPRAGVYNEQFF. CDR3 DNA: TGTGCCAGCAGTTCGCACCCAAGGGCAGGGGTATACAATGAGCAGTTCTTC.

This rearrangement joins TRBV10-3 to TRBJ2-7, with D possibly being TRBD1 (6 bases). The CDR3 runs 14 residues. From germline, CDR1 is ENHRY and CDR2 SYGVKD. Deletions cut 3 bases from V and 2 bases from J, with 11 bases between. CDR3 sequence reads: CAISDQGSTYEQYF. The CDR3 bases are TGTGCCATCAGTGATCAGGGGAGCACCTACGAGCAGTACTTC.